This T cell receptor beta chain was sequenced during a study of CD8+ T cells in alopecia areata. Lesional scalp punch biopsies and peripheral blood were collected from alopecia areata patients. Germline lookup yields CDR1 SNHLY and CDR2 FYNNEI. This CDR3 comprises 16 residues. V was pared by 7 bases and J by 4 bases, with 20 bases between. RNA was isolated and reverse transcribed to cDNA, the sequencing template. Sequenced by immunoSEQ multiplex PCR; TCRdb stores in-frame clones only, minus some. The table lists some 14,000 clones, 45% to 60% of them singletons. On this clone: Its specificity is not known.

Findings and limits, study-wide: More clonal than normal scalp was lesional scalp, particularly alopecia totalis/universalis.

The receptor comes from a human donor with alopecia areata. The chain links TRBV2 to TRBJ1-3; tentative D call: TRBD1 (5 bases). The source material was skin, sampled at week 0. The CDR3 spells CASTRVEAGWGNTIYF. In DNA form, the CDR3 reads TGTGCCAGCACCAGGGTCGAGGCGGGCTGGGGAAACACCATATATTTT.